This is a list of T cell receptor beta chains from one sample in a study of blood T cell repertoires in COVID-19. Some clones are missing from TCRdb's copy, which holds only in-frame ones; the method was immunoSEQ multiplex PCR. The table has approximately 58,000 clones, about 81% seen once. Sequenced material: peripheral blood. These receptors were obtained from a man aged 55 to 69 with COVID-19, enrolled during active disease. Each CDR3 is given with its conserved first and last residue. A D gene is named only where the DNA matches it firmly. Where a row states a size, it is once, few, many or the class of an expanded clone; other rows omit it.

j_call clone_size v_call d_call cdr3_nt cdr3_aa
TRBJ2-7 - TRBV9 TRBD2 TGTGCCAGCAGCGTAGTCCAAGCGGGAGGGTGGAACGAGCAGTACTTC CASSVVQAGGWNEQYF
TRBJ2-1 - TRBV18 TRBD2 TGTGCCAGCTCACCAAGTCCAGCGGGAGGGTACAATGAGCAGTTCTTC CASSPSPAGGYNEQFF
TRBJ2-1 - TRBV15 TRBD2 TGTGCCACCAGAACCAGCGGGGACTACAATGAGCAGTTCTTC CATRTSGDYNEQFF
TRBJ2-2 - TRBV5-8 - TGTGCCAGCAGGACCGGACAGCTTTACACCGGGGAGCTGTTTTTT CASRTGQLYTGELFF
TRBJ1-5 - TRBV7-8 TRBD1 TGTGCCAGCAGCTTAGGTGGGACAGGGGGTCTAAATCAGCCCCAGCATTTT CASSLGGTGGLNQPQHF
TRBJ2-1 - TRBV10-1 TRBD1 TGCGCCAGCAGTGAGCCAAAAGACAGGGGCCACTACAATGAGCAGTTCTTC CASSEPKDRGHYNEQFF
TRBJ1-5 - TRBV27 - TGTGCCAGCAGGCCGGGAGGGCAGCCCCAGCATTTT CASRPGGQPQHF
TRBJ1-3 - TRBV3-1/TRBV3-2 - TGTGCCAGCAGCCAAGGCAGGGGCTCTGGAAACACCATATATTTT CASSQGRGSGNTIYF
TRBJ1-4 - TRBV12-2 - TGTGCAAGTCGCTTAAAAGTTTTGGGCAGCTCTTTTACTTGGGATGAAAAACTGTTTTTT CASRLKVLGSSFTWDEKLFF
TRBJ2-5 - TRBV5-8 - TGTGCCAGCAGCCCCCAGCAAGAGACCCAGTACTTC CASSPQQETQYF
TRBJ1-5 - TRBV24-1 - TGTGCCACCAGTGATTCAATCGAACACAGGGGCAATCAGCCCCAGCATTTT CATSDSIEHRGNQPQHF
TRBJ1-1 - TRBV7-2 - TGTGCCAGCAGCTTGTTCGGGGTCACTGAAGCTTTCTTT CASSLFGVTEAFF
TRBJ1-1 - TRBV6-6 TRBD1 TGTGCCAGCAGACGACGAGCCAGGGGACAGGCCTCTTCCATGAACACTGAAGCTTTCTTT CASRRRARGQASSMNTEAFF
TRBJ2-7 once TRBV6-2/TRBV6-3 TRBD2 TGTGCCAGCACCCCGCTAGCGGGAAGCATCTCCTACGAGCAGTACTTC CASTPLAGSISYEQYF
TRBJ1-6 - TRBV27 TRBD1 TGTGCCAGCAGATTGGACAGGCGTAGCTCCTATAATTCACCCCTCCACTTT CASRLDRRSSYNSPLHF
TRBJ2-1 few TRBV6-5 TRBD1 TGTGCCAGCAGCAACACAGGGGCAGGGCAGTTCTTC CASSNTGAGQFF
TRBJ1-1 - TRBV19 - TGTGCCAGTAGTATCTGGGCAGGGGAGAACACTGAAGCTTTCTTT CASSIWAGENTEAFF
TRBJ2-1 - TRBV10-3 TRBD1 TGTGCCATCAGTGAGTCGCGCAGGGGGTCCACTGTGATTAGCAATGAGCAGTTCTTC CAISESRRGSTVISNEQFF
TRBJ2-1 - TRBV27 - TGTGCCAGCAGTTACTTAGTACTCTCAGGGGCCGAACACAACAATGAGCAGTTCTTC CASSYLVLSGAEHNNEQFF
TRBJ2-1 - TRBV4-3 TRBD1 TGCGCCAGCAGCCATGACAGGGACTACAATGAGCAGTTCTTC CASSHDRDYNEQFF